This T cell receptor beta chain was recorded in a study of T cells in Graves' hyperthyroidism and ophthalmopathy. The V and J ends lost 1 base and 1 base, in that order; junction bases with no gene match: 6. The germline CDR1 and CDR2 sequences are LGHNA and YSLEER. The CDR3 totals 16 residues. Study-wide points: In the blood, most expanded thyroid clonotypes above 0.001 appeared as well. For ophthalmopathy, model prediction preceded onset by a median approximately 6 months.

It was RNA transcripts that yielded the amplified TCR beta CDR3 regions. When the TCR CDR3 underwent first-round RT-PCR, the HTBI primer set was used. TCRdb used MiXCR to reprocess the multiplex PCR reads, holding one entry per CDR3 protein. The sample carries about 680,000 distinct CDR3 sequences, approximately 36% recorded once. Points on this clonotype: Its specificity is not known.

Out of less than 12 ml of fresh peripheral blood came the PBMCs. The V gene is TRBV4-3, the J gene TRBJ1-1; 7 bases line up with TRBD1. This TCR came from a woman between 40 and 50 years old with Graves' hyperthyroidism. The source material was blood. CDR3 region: CASSQGTGTANTEAFF. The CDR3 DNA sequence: TGCGCCAGCAGCCAAGGGACCGGGACAGCGAACACTGAAGCTTTCTTT.